This T cell receptor beta chain was sequenced during a study of shared clonotypes between healthy human individuals. Germline-derived CDR1 and CDR2 are MGHRA and YSYEKL. The CDR3 sequence is 16 residues long. Trimming shortened V by 1 base and J by 2 bases, and 14 bases separated the two germline ends. Only in-frame clones appear in the TCRdb table, and some are missing; sequencing was by immunoSEQ multiplex PCR. Among about 2 million clones listed, just under 95% were seen once. Selected positively for CCR7 and CD45RO-negative, naive CD8 cells excluded terminally differentiated effector memory CD45RA+ cells.

Source material: naive CD8+ T cells sorted from blood. This sequence joins TRBV4-1 and TRBJ2-5; maybe TRBD2 (5 bases). The receptor was isolated from a man younger than 30 in good health. This chain's CDR3 is CASSQVRGVLQETQYF. The CDR3, as DNA: TGCGCCAGCAGCCAAGTTCGGGGTGTCCTACAAGAGACCCAGTACTTC.